These 27 T cell receptor beta chains were all obtained from the same sample, sequenced in a study of OX40 agonist ivuxolimab in advanced cancers. TCRdb keeps only in-frame clones here, not all; method: immunoSEQ multiplex PCR. The table has roughly 70,000 clones, around 90% seen once. The specimen comprised CD4+ or CD8+ T cells sorted from blood, sampled in a trial of the OX40 agonist ivuxolimab. Source of these receptors: an adult with an advanced solid tumor such as melanoma, head and neck, liver or kidney cancer.

V is TRBV7-9 and J is TRBJ2-7; D perhaps matches TRBD2 (5 bases). Trimming removed 1 base from V and 0 bases from J, with 7 bases in between. Germline V lookup: CDR1 SEHNR, CDR2 FQNEAQ (reference sequence). This CDR3 comprises 14 residues. In DNA form, the CDR3 reads TGTGCCAGCAGCTTAGAACGGGGCTCCTACGAGCAGTACTTC. Its translation is CASSLERGSYEQYF.

The CDR3 DNA sequence: TGTGCCAGCAGCCTTGAGGTAGGGACTAACTATGGCTACACCTTC. Translated, it gives CASSLEVGTNYGYTF. The chain combines TRBV4-2 with TRBJ1-2; no reliable D call. This CDR3 region has 15 residues. Deletions cut 4 bases from V and 0 bases from J, with 12 bases between. Looked up from germline, CDR1 is LGHNA and CDR2 is YNFKEQ.

This clone was found once. The J gene is TRBJ1-5, the V gene TRBV5-1, with 7 bases aligning to TRBD1. In germline, CDR1 is SGHRS, CDR2 YFSETQ. This CDR3 region has 15 residues. The trim removed 4 bases at V and 2 bases at J, leaving 6 bases unmatched. CDR3 DNA: TGCGCCAGCAGCGAGGAGGGGGCCGGCAATCAGCCCCAGCATTTT. It codes for CASSEEGAGNQPQHF.

By share, this clone counts as medium-sized. V usage is TRBV10-2 and J usage is TRBJ2-7; TRBD2 matches 11 bases. This CDR3 has 13 residues. V shed 7 bases, J shed 4 bases, and the junction held 3 bases outside the gene matches. In germline, CDR1 is WSHSY, CDR2 SAAADI. This chain's CDR3 is CASTTSGVYEQYF. CDR3 sequence (DNA): TGCGCCAGCACGACTAGCGGGGTATACGAGCAGTACTTC.

The chain recombines TRBV5-4 with TRBJ2-7; 7 nucleotides line up with TRBD2. Germline-derived CDR1 and CDR2 are SGHNT and YYREEE (reference sequence). The trim removed 1 base at V and 5 bases at J, leaving 9 bases unmatched. The CDR3 has 15 amino acids. CDR3 protein: CASSLIGGSPNEQYF. The CDR3 region has the DNA TGTGCCAGCAGCTTGATCGGCGGGAGTCCCAACGAGCAGTACTTC.

This clone is a singleton in its sample. The J gene is TRBJ2-1, the V gene TRBV27, with unresolved D. Germline V gene lookup returns CDR1 MNHEY and CDR2 SMNVEV (reference sequence). The CDR3 has 12 residues. The V and J ends lost 5 bases and 10 bases respectively, with 12 bases between them. The CDR3: CASSLQLGEQFF. The DNA of the CDR3 is TGTGCCAGCAGTCTTCAGCTTGGGGAGCAGTTCTTC.

The chain uses TRBV27 and TRBJ2-1; TRBD2 matches 10 bases. The ends lost 7 bases at V and 2 bases at J; junction bases unmatched: 5. The germline V gene encodes CDR1 MNHEY and CDR2 SMNVEV (reference sequence). The CDR3 loop spans 15 amino acids. CDR3 sequence reads: CASKPGLAPYNEQFF. The CDR3 bases are TGTGCCAGCAAGCCGGGACTAGCGCCCTACAATGAGCAGTTCTTC.

The rearrangement links TRBV9 to TRBJ2-7; either TRBD1 or TRBD2 may fit D (5 bases each). The germline V and J ends were trimmed by 3 bases and 3 bases, with 13 bases remaining between them. The CDR3 totals 14 residues. Germline lookup yields CDR1 SGDLS and CDR2 YYNGEE. CDR3 nucleotide sequence: TGTGCCAGCAGCGCTAGCACTGGGGGCTACGAGCAGTACTTC. It translates to CASSASTGGYEQYF.

The table lists this clone with a count of one. The chain couples TRBV5-5 to TRBJ2-1, with 7 bases lining up with TRBD1. The V and J ends lost 3 bases and 9 bases, in that order; junction bases with no gene match: 6. This CDR3 region has 13 residues. Germline loops: CDR1 SGHKS, CDR2 YYEKEE (reference sequence). CDR3 residues: CASSSGQDGEQFF. The CDR3 bases are TGTGCCAGCAGCTCTGGACAGGACGGTGAGCAGTTCTTC.

This chain joins TRBV7-9 and TRBJ2-5; no clear D gene. Germline loops: CDR1 SEHNR, CDR2 FQNEAQ (reference sequence). The CDR3 loop spans 15 amino acids. Between the trimmed V and J ends, which lost 5 bases and 1 base, there was a span of 14 bases. The CDR3 DNA reads TGTGCCAGCAGCCCTAGTTTGGACCCCCAAGAGACCCAGTACTTC. Translated, it gives CASSPSLDPQETQYF.

The chain carries TRBV6-6 and TRBJ1-5, with 7 nucleotides matching TRBD1. V was clipped by 0 bases and J by 3 bases; unmatched bases: 2. Per the germline V gene, CDR1 is MNHNY and CDR2 is SVGAGI (reference sequence). CDR3 size: 15 residues. The CDR3, as DNA: TGTGCCAGCAGTTACTCGGGACAGTCCAATCAGCCCCAGCATTTT. Protein sequence: CASSYSGQSNQPQHF.

The rearrangement links TRBV9 to TRBJ2-7; weak D call: TRBD2 (7 bases). The ends were cut back, 3 bases at V and 3 bases at J, with 16 bases in the middle. The V gene's germline CDR1 is SGDLS and CDR2 YYNGEE. This CDR3 comprises 15 residues. CDR3 in DNA: TGTGCCAGCAGCGCCGGGGGAGGGGGACTCTACGAGCAGTACTTC. Protein product: CASSAGGGGLYEQYF.

The chain is built from TRBV7-8 and TRBJ1-2; 9 bases agree with TRBD1. This CDR3 comprises 15 residues. The germline V gene has CDR1 SGHVS and CDR2 FQNEAQ. V gave up 1 base and J gave up 3 bases; unmatched junction bases: 3. The CDR3 DNA is TGTGCCAGCAGCTTAGACAGGGGGCGCGACTATGGCTACACCTTC. Residues: CASSLDRGRDYGYTF.

The chain joins TRBV4-1 to TRBJ2-1, with 7 bases lining up with TRBD2. V shed 1 base, J shed 6 bases, and the junction held 6 bases outside the gene matches. The CDR3 runs to 15 residues. Germline loops: CDR1 MGHRA, CDR2 YSYEKL. The CDR3 nucleotides read TGCGCCAGCAGCCAAGGACGGGGGGAAAGCAATGAGCAGTTCTTC. The encoded protein is CASSQGRGESNEQFF.

This chain links TRBV2 with TRBJ2-1; tentatively, D is TRBD2 (5 bases). CDR1 SNHLY and CDR2 FYNNEI come from the germline V gene. Trimming left V 3 bases short and J 0 bases short, with 12 bases between. This CDR3 spans 16 amino acids. CDR3 amino acids: CASSDASLYSYNEQFF. CDR3 nucleotides: TGTGCCAGCAGTGACGCTAGCCTGTACTCCTACAATGAGCAGTTCTTC.

The V and J genes are TRBV13 and TRBJ1-1; D unclear. The CDR3 runs to 13 residues. Germline values: CDR1 PRHDT, CDR2 FYEKMQ (reference sequence). Trimming shortened V by 0 bases and J by 4 bases, and 6 bases separated the two germline ends. The CDR3 loop reads CASSLGSPTEAFF. The CDR3 nucleotides read TGTGCCAGCAGCTTAGGCAGTCCCACTGAAGCTTTCTTT. The full variable domain, with the rest looked up from reference TRBV13 and TRBJ1-1, is AAGVIQSPRHLIKEKRETATLKCYPIPRHDTVYWYQQGPGQDPQFLISFYEKMQSDKGSIPDRFSAQQFSDYHSELNMSSLELGDSALYFCASSLGSPTEAFFGQGTRLTVV.

The chain recombines TRBV6-5 with TRBJ2-2; a possible D gene is TRBD2 (5 bases). Germline V gene sequence: CDR1 MNHEY, CDR2 SVGAGI. V was clipped by 7 bases and J by 5 bases, with 14 bases between them. CDR3 length: 14 amino acids. This chain's CDR3 is CASKRSGETGELFF. CDR3 nucleotide sequence: TGTGCCAGCAAACGAAGCGGAGAAACCGGGGAGCTGTTTTTT.

DNA for the CDR3: TGTGCCATGGGGACCGGAGATAGCAATCAGCCCCAGCATTTT. This codes for CAMGTGDSNQPQHF. The chain couples TRBV10-3 to TRBJ1-5; tentative D call: TRBD1 (5 bases). Trimming pared 9 bases from V and 0 bases from J, leaving 12 bases between. The CDR3 extends over 14 amino acids. Germline V gives CDR1 ENHRY, CDR2 SYGVKD.

This clone was detected a few times. The V gene is TRBV30, the J gene TRBJ1-1; TRBD1 matches at 9 bases. The junction had 3 bases not matched to a gene; V was cut back by 2 bases and J by 5 bases. CDR1 and CDR2 from the germline V gene are GTSNPN and SVGIG (reference sequence). This CDR3 has 13 amino acids. The DNA for the CDR3 is TGTGCCTGGAGTTATGGACAGGGGACTGAAGCTTTCTTT. It encodes CAWSYGQGTEAFF.

This chain joins TRBV27 and TRBJ2-2, with unresolved D. The CDR3 is 12 residues long. CDR1 is MNHEY, CDR2 SMNVEV, per germline (reference sequence). V was shortened by 6 bases and J by 3 bases, with 5 bases between the two germline ends. CDR3 DNA: TGTGCCAGCAGCTACTACACCGGGGAGCTGTTTTTT. This codes for CASSYYTGELFF.

The chain combines TRBV4-3 with TRBJ2-5; D is uncertain. The CDR3 consists of 13 residues. V was shortened by 1 base and J by 0 bases, with 3 bases between the two germline ends. Germline loops: CDR1 LGHNA, CDR2 YSLEER. The chain's CDR3 is CASSQVYQETQYF. The DNA for the CDR3 is TGCGCCAGCAGCCAAGTGTACCAAGAGACCCAGTACTTC.

This clone was detected a few times. The chain has TRBV4-2 and TRBJ2-1; D not resolved. CDR3 length equals 16 residues. Trimming took 0 bases from V and 0 from J, leaving 9 bases between them. Germline V CDR1 and CDR2: LGHNA, YNFKEQ. CDR3 protein: CASSQEGQRSYNEQFF. The CDR3 DNA reads as TGTGCCAGCAGCCAAGAAGGTCAGCGCTCCTACAATGAGCAGTTCTTC.

This chain links TRBV7-9 with TRBJ2-7; D not certain. The CDR3 extends over 12 amino acids. V was shortened by 4 bases and J by 3 bases, with 7 bases between the two germline ends. The germline gives CDR1 SEHNR, CDR2 FQNEAQ (reference sequence). The CDR3 coding sequence is TGTGCCAGCAGCTCCTCCCTCTACGAGCAGTACTTC. This sequence encodes CASSSSLYEQYF.

In this sample, this clone turned up once. This chain links TRBV27 with TRBJ2-7, with D hard to call. V dropped 4 bases and J dropped 4 bases, with 5 bases sitting between them. The CDR3 runs to 11 residues. Germline CDR1 MNHEY, CDR2 SMNVEV (reference sequence). The CDR3 nucleotides read TGTGCCAGCAGTTCGGCTTACGAGCAGTACTTC. Its translation: CASSSAYEQYF.

The rearrangement uses TRBV27 and TRBJ2-1; D remains unclear. Germline V gives CDR1 MNHEY, CDR2 SMNVEV (reference sequence). V shed 2 bases and J shed 7 bases, with 6 bases lying between them. The length of the CDR3 is 12 residues. The CDR3 loop reads CASSLVGNEQFF. DNA for the CDR3: TGTGCCAGCAGTTTAGTTGGGAATGAGCAGTTCTTC.

The chain employs TRBV6-5 and TRBJ2-5; possibly TRBD1 for D (5 bases). Germline V gene sequence: CDR1 MNHEY, CDR2 SVGAGI. Trimming shortened V by 2 bases and J by 9 bases, and 13 bases separated the two germline ends. The CDR3 consists of 13 residues. This CDR3 reads CASSYGRIGAQYF. The CDR3 nucleotides read TGTGCCAGCAGTTACGGGCGGATAGGGGCCCAGTACTTC.

This chain joins TRBV7-6 and TRBJ2-6, with D hard to call. V gave up 4 bases and J gave up 11 bases, with 18 bases separating them. Per the germline V gene, CDR1 is SGHVS and CDR2 is FNYEAQ. CDR3 length equals 15 residues. CDR3 amino acids: CASSSSVSVEDVLTF. CDR3 coding DNA: TGTGCCAGCAGCTCTTCCGTTTCGGTAGAAGACGTCCTGACTTTC.